The subject of this entry is one T cell receptor (beta chain). The antigen this receptor binds is unknown. Nothing much larger sits one base from this clone, and base qualities are not available. The data were taken from a study of T cell clonotyping in hematopoietic cell transplantation (dated by TCRdb to 2020 to 2022). Notes on the research overall: A total of 135 blood samples were collected in the study from some 40 consecutive transplant recipients and their related donors. Patients were recruited between September 2015 and 2017 and followed until late 2020 or death.

V is shortened by 2 bases, J by 2 bases, and the region joining them spans 9 bases. The germline V gene sets CDR1 to MDHEN and CDR2 to SYDVKM. Its CDR3 holds 14 amino acids, cysteine through phenylalanine. The kept DNA is CDR3 alone, 42 bases in frame from the first base. With the immunoSEQ assay, which is a bias-controlled multiplex PCR relying on V- and J-specific primers, TCR beta CDR3 regions were amplified from genomic DNA. A proprietary barcode and Illumina adapter sequences were added to the CDR3 amplicons in a second PCR step. An Illumina MiSeq instrument was used for sequencing of the CDR3 libraries. Regarding the original processing steps: Export and quality control were handled in immunoSEQ Analyzer 3.0, while downstream analyses relied on R Bioconductor and Immunarch. Only productive rearrangements in the normalized downsampled data set were used to calculate repertoire metrics. Clonotypes larger than 5 templates in the normalized cohort were defined as pathologically expanded. The Inverse Simpson Index served as the measure of repertoire diversity. To capture all clonotypes, CMV-specificity analyses were performed on the non-normalized data set. TCRdb mirrors the immuneACCESS table, restricted to in-frame sequences. Some clones are absent from its copies; in checked studies, under half trace to an unresolved V gene, and the reason for the others is unknown. V, J and clone size were drawn from that table, and D and trimming were deduced from the DNA. This sample comprises 17,000 or so clones, 85% to 90% of them detected only once. Approximately 3% of the sample rests with the top ten.

Broader findings and caveats from the paper: Only a small fraction of recipient repertoires overlapped donor repertoires, with over 95% appearing de novo at the given depth. After transplant, TCR diversity in recipients dropped, and pathologically expanded clonotypes climbed progressively between day 30 and day 180. The sample size was limited, and CD4 and CD8 repertoire contributions could not be separated because cells were not sorted. Broader posttransplant TCR repertoire diversity was predicted by donor and pretransplant recipient Inverse Simpson Index values.

Blood samples for TCR beta sequencing were given by related transplant donors. Nuclei Lysis Solution was used to extract genomic DNA from fresh or cryopreserved unfractionated peripheral blood mononuclear cells. The sample taken for sequencing was peripheral blood mononuclear cells. This receptor chain uses TRBV28 and TRBJ2-5; TRBD2 is perhaps the D gene, given 5 matching bases. This clonotype originated in a man in his fifties in good health. Some clones in this sample may be carry-over from other donors' samples. Read as DNA, the sequence is TGTGCCAGCAGTTTACCAGCGGAACAAGAGACCCAGTACTTC. It codes for CASSLPAEQETQYF.